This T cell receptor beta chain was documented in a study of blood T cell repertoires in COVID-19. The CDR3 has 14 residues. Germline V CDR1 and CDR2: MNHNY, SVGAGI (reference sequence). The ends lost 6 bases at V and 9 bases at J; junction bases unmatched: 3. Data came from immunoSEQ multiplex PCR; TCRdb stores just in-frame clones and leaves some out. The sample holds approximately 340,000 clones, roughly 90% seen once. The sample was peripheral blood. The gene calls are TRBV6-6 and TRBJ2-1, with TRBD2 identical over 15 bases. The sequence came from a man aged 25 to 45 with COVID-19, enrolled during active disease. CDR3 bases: TGTGCCAGCAGAACGGGACTAGCGGGAGGTGAGCAGTTCTTC. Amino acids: CASRTGLAGGEQFF.